Listed here are 17 T cell receptor beta chains from one sample, sequenced in a study of blood T cell repertoires in COVID-19 (dated by TCRdb to 2018 to 2020). The receptor library was made with the immunoSEQ multiplex PCR assay. As stored in TCRdb, this immuneACCESS dataset retains in-frame rearrangements with V and J assigned. A fraction of the clones does not appear; measured against another copy, unresolved V genes explain less than half of the discrepancy, and the remainder lacks a known reason. Across this sample there are just over 350,000 clones, with 86% seen only once. The top ten constitute just over 7% of the sample. Sequenced: peripheral blood. These receptors originate from a woman in her sixties or seventies with COVID-19, enrolled during active disease.

This clone occurred once. The chain joins TRBV5-4 to TRBJ2-5, with 8 nucleotides matching TRBD1. Germline CDR1 reads SGHNT; CDR2 reads YYREEE (reference sequence). CDR3 length: 14 amino acids. V gave up 3 bases and J gave up 5 bases; unmatched junction bases: 6. The CDR3 DNA is TGTGCCAGCAGCTATGGAAGGACAGGGGAGACCCAGTACTTC. This translates into CASSYGRTGETQYF.

This clone was counted a single time. The chain uses TRBV6-5 and TRBJ1-5; D is uncertain. CDR3 length equals 14 residues. Germline V gene data show CDR1 as MNHEY and CDR2 as SVGAGI. The V gene lost 7 bases and the J gene lost 0 bases, with 10 bases spanning the gap. The CDR3 sequence: CASTPVNSNQPQHF. The CDR3 nucleotides are TGTGCCAGCACACCGGTGAATAGCAATCAGCCCCAGCATTTT.

The chain has TRBV5-4 and TRBJ1-1; no reliable D call. There are 11 residues in the CDR3. The germline gives CDR1 SGHNT, CDR2 YYREEE (reference sequence). Trimming took off 3 bases at V and 8 bases at J, with 8 bases between the two ends. CDR3 sequence (DNA): TGTGCCAGCAGCTCTCGAGGCGAAGCTTTCTTT. Residues: CASSSRGEAFF.

The chain carries TRBV19 and TRBJ1-1; D unclear. Trimming pared 5 bases from V and 2 bases from J, leaving 12 bases between. The CDR3 spans 14 residues. Germline V gives CDR1 LNHDA, CDR2 SQIVND (reference sequence). The CDR3 is CASSLVSQNTEAFF. CDR3 nucleotides: TGTGCCAGTAGTTTGGTCAGTCAAAACACTGAAGCTTTCTTT.

The V call is TRBV2, the J call TRBJ2-1; possibly TRBD2 for D (6 bases). The CDR3 spans 15 residues. Per germline, CDR1 SNHLY and CDR2 FYNNEI. The V end was cut by 1 base, the J end by 6 bases, with 13 bases between. CDR3 bases: TGTGCCAGCAGTGAAGGGACTACCTTCGTCAATGAGCAGTTCTTC. This sequence encodes CASSEGTTFVNEQFF.

This clone appeared once. The genes are TRBV19 and TRBJ1-2; D is perhaps TRBD1 (5 bases). The germline gives CDR1 LNHDA, CDR2 SQIVND (reference sequence). This CDR3 has 17 residues. Deletions cut 7 bases from V and 8 bases from J, with 29 bases between. Here the CDR3 reads CASTIGGDFLLRGGYTF. Here the CDR3 DNA reads TGTGCCAGTACCATTGGCGGAGATTTTTTGTTACGGGGGGGCTACACCTTC.

The chain is built from TRBV6-2 or TRBV6-3 and TRBJ1-1; D unresolved. The CDR3 runs to 14 residues. Trimming cost V 2 bases and J 0 bases, with 7 bases left between them. CDR1 and CDR2 (germline): MNHEY, SVGEGT. CDR3 region: CASSYEIMNTEAFF. In nucleotides, the CDR3 is TGTGCCAGCAGTTACGAGATTATGAACACTGAAGCTTTCTTT.

This clone has a single count. This chain links TRBV7-8 with TRBJ2-1, with D perhaps matching TRBD1 (5 bases). The CDR3 runs 15 residues. V lost 8 bases, J lost 6 bases, and 20 bases lay in between. Germline values: CDR1 SGHVS, CDR2 FQNEAQ. The CDR3 sequence: CASSRWADTTNEQFF. The CDR3 region has the DNA TGTGCCAGCTCCCGCTGGGCGGACACTACCAATGAGCAGTTCTTC.

This rearrangement joins TRBV5-5 to TRBJ1-4, with 7 bases lining up with TRBD1. Germline trimming cut 0 bases from V and 4 bases from J; bases unmatched to any gene: 3. In germline, CDR1 is SGHKS, CDR2 YYEKEE (reference sequence). This CDR3 is 15 amino acids long. The DNA of the CDR3 is TGTGCCAGCAGCTTGGTAGGGGGCCTTAATGAAAAACTGTTTTTT. Its protein is CASSLVGGLNEKLFF.

Notes on this clone: The same CDR3 is also encoded by other DNA sequences in this sample. The rearrangement joins TRBV5-5 to TRBJ1-4, with 9 bases lining up with TRBD1. CDR1 SGHKS and CDR2 YYEKEE come from the germline V gene (reference sequence). The length of the CDR3 is 16 residues. V lost 0 bases to trimming and J lost 5 bases; unmatched junction nucleotides: 5. DNA of the CDR3: TGTGCCAGCAGCTTGGGTCCCGGGACAGGGAATGAAAAACTGTTTTTT. It specifies CASSLGPGTGNEKLFF.

The DNA for the CDR3 is TGTGCCAGCAGCTTGAGACAGGGCGGCCAGCCCCAGCATTTT. Protein product: CASSLRQGGQPQHF. The chain uses TRBV5-6 and TRBJ1-5; 7 nucleotides match TRBD1. The germline V gene has CDR1 SGHDT and CDR2 YYEEEE. The CDR3 is made up of 14 amino acids. V trimming: 1 base; J trimming: 7 bases; junction bases outside the gene matches: 5.

This chain links TRBV24-1 with TRBJ2-7; a weak D match, TRBD1 (6 bases). The V gene's germline CDR1 is KGHDR and CDR2 SFDVKD. The CDR3 runs to 16 residues. With 5 bases removed from V and 5 bases from J, the gap between germline ends came to 21 bases. The CDR3 loop is CATSVNPRQGFHEQYF. The CDR3 DNA reads as TGTGCCACCAGTGTAAACCCCCGGCAGGGGTTCCACGAGCAGTACTTC.

This chain uses TRBV2 with TRBJ1-2; TRBD1 matches at 9 bases. V lost 5 bases to trimming and J lost 6 bases; unmatched junction nucleotides: 10. CDR3 length: 15 amino acids. Germline V lookup: CDR1 SNHLY, CDR2 FYNNEI. This chain's CDR3 is CASSITRQGENGYTF. As DNA, the CDR3 is TGTGCCAGCAGTATAACCCGACAGGGGGAAAATGGCTACACCTTC.

The chain employs TRBV18 and TRBJ2-1, with TRBD2 identical over 13 bases. Trimming cost V 3 bases and J 9 bases; bases outside gene matches: 5. The CDR3 contains 15 residues. Germline CDR1 is KGHSH and CDR2 is LQKENI. The CDR3 region is CASSPGLAGEVEQFF. The CDR3 coding sequence is TGTGCCAGCTCACCCGGACTAGCGGGGGAAGTTGAGCAGTTCTTC.

The genes are TRBV2 and TRBJ2-3; D is undetermined. Germline V CDR1 and CDR2: SNHLY, FYNNEI. With 3 bases removed from V and 0 bases from J, the gap between germline ends came to 16 bases. The CDR3 extends over 17 amino acids. The CDR3 DNA reads TGTGCCAGCAGTGACCCGAGACTCGGTCAAAGCACAGATACGCAGTATTTT. The encoded protein is CASSDPRLGQSTDTQYF.

A remark on this clone: Other DNA sequences in this sample translate to the same CDR3. The J gene is TRBJ1-3, the V gene TRBV5-4; 9 nucleotides line up with TRBD1. Germline CDR1 and CDR2: SGHNT and YYREEE (reference sequence). The ends lost 4 bases at V and 3 bases at J; junction bases unmatched: 5. This CDR3 spans 15 amino acids. CDR3 sequence reads: CASSQGQGLGNTIYF. The CDR3 DNA follows: TGTGCCAGCAGCCAGGGACAGGGACTTGGAAACACCATATATTTT.

The chain couples TRBV5-1 to TRBJ1-1; TRBD1 matches 9 bases. Germline loops: CDR1 SGHRS, CDR2 YFSETQ. This CDR3 region has 14 residues. The junction had 3 bases not matched to a gene; V was cut back by 0 bases and J by 6 bases. The CDR3 spells CASSLGDRGSEAFF. The CDR3 DNA reads as TGCGCCAGCAGCTTGGGAGACAGGGGGTCTGAAGCTTTCTTT.